This T cell receptor (beta chain) originates from a study of preoperative IRX-2 immunotherapy in early breast cancer. Libraries were prepared by immunoSEQ multiplex PCR; TCRdb keeps only in-frame clonotypes and omits some of them. The top ten hold roughly 15% of the sample, which has 5,300 or so clones, 73% seen once. The treatment was: preoperative locoregional IRX-2 cytokine immunotherapy. V gave up 0 bases and J gave up 2 bases, with 8 bases separating them. Germline V gene data show CDR1 as LNHNV and CDR2 as YYDKDF (reference sequence). The CDR3 totals 14 residues. This TCR derives from a human donor with breast cancer. This sample comprised tumor tissue, obtained before IRX-2 immunotherapy. The chain couples TRBV15 to TRBJ2-7; D unclear. The CDR3 loop is CATSRDRQAYEQYF. Here the CDR3 DNA reads TGTGCCACCAGCAGAGATCGGCAAGCCTACGAGCAGTACTTC.